This TCR beta chain was recovered during a study of T-cell memory formation after mild COVID-19. Overall study context: Clusters of TCRs were largely donor specific. Study-level points and caveats: Clones contracting day 15 to 85 were balanced CD4/CD8; later expanders leaned CD4+.

One entry per CDR3 protein results from TCRdb running MiXCR on the 5' RACE reads. The sample lists a few hundred thousand distinct CDR3 sequences; approximately 21% were seen once. With regard to this clonotype: Its antigen is not known.

The CDR3 spans 14 residues. With 6 bases removed from V and 6 bases from J, the gap between germline ends came to 18 bases. Germline lookup yields CDR1 SQVTM and CDR2 ANQGSEA. The V gene is TRBV29-1, the J gene TRBJ2-1, with D tentatively TRBD1 or TRBD2 (5 bases each). The specimen was PBMCs or a T cell subset sorted from them (not recorded which). The sequence came from an adult woman who had mild COVID-19 (a few samples of this study predate the infection). Cell type and time point are not known. The DNA of the CDR3 is TGCAGCGTGGCGGGTCTCGAGGGGTTCAATGAGCAGTTCTTC. This encodes CSVAGLEGFNEQFF.